The present entry profiles one T cell receptor beta chain with its context. Its antigen is not identified. This specimen belongs to a study of cytomegalovirus exposure and HLA in healthy donors. 13 Jbeta primers and 60 Vbeta primers were used for the PCR. Measured with immunoSEQ multiplex PCR; TCRdb has only the in-frame clones, and not every one. In the table there are fewer than 45,000 clones, approximately 63% of which are singletons. This CDR3 is 18 amino acids long. J was trimmed by 14 bases and V by 0 bases; bases with no gene match: 19. CDR1 is SNHLY, CDR2 FYNNEI, per germline. Study-level points and caveats: The authors later found TCR association rates varying by HLA locus, with DRB1 most and HLA-C fewest. A later analysis reported that several of the most significant clusters appeared to be linked to common viral pathogens, among them Epstein-Barr virus. TRBV6-2, TRBV6-3 and other indistinguishable V segments were excluded. In vitro assays verified that three CMV-associated chains recognized CMV antigens specifically.

This TCR derives from a man aged 40-50 years in good health and CMV-seronegative. The genes are TRBV2 and TRBJ2-1; 10 bases match TRBD2. Sequenced input: PBMCs. CDR3 loop: CASSEALRASGGFSTKFF. CDR3 DNA sequence: TGTGCCAGCAGTGAAGCGCTTCGGGCTAGCGGGGGCTTCTCAACTAAGTTCTTC.